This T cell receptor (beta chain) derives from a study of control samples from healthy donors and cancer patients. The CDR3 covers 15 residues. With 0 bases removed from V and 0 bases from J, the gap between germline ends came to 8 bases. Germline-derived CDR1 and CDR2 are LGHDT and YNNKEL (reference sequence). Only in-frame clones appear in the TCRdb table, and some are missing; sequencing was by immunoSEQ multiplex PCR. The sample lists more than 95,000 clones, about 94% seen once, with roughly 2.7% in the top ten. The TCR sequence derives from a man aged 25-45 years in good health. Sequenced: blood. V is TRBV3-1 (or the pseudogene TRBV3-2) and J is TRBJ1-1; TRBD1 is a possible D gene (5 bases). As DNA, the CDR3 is TGTGCCAGCAGCCAAGAGGGACGGATGAACACTGAAGCTTTCTTT. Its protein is CASSQEGRMNTEAFF.